The 27 T cell receptor beta chains below all came from one sample that was sequenced in a study of shared clonotypes between healthy human individuals (dated by TCRdb to 2018 to 2021). Libraries were constructed by the immunoSEQ multiplex PCR assay. The table comes from immuneACCESS by way of TCRdb, which keeps in-frame sequences with V and J called. Part of the clones is missing from these tables; in studies checked, under half for an unresolved V gene and the rest for unknown reasons. For this sample the table gives approximately 980,000 clones, of which approximately 76% were detected only once. Nearly 1.5% of the sample belongs to the ten largest clones. The sample was memory CD4+ T cells sorted from blood. Explained via the paper, the cell subset or site label denotes: CD45RA-negative fraction. The receptor source for this set is a man between 18 and 35 years old in good health.

V usage is TRBV18 and J usage is TRBJ1-2; 8 nucleotides agree with TRBD1. V was clipped by 4 bases and J by 7 bases; unmatched bases: 11. The CDR3 runs to 15 residues. Germline V CDR1 and CDR2: KGHSH, LQKENI. The CDR3 nucleotides are TGTGCCAGCTCACGGGGACAGGCCTTCCTAACTGGCTACACCTTC. It encodes CASSRGQAFLTGYTF. Based on the CDR3 plus reference TRBV18 and TRBJ1-2, the full variable domain is NAGVMQNPRHLVRRRGQEARLRCSPMKGHSHVYWYRQLPEEGLKFMVYLQKENIIDESGMPKERFSAEFPKEGPSILRIQQVVRGDSAAYFCASSRGQAFLTGYTFGSGTRLTVV.

This rearrangement joins TRBV11-2 to TRBJ2-3; a possible D gene is TRBD2 (9 bases). This CDR3 has 17 residues. Deletions cut 4 bases from V and 2 bases from J, with 19 bases between. Germline CDR1 reads SGHAT; CDR2 reads FQNNGV. The CDR3 spells CASSSLAGQAPTDTQYF. The CDR3, as DNA: TGTGCCAGCAGCTCTCTAGCGGGACAGGCGCCCACAGATACGCAGTATTTT. The full variable domain, rest sourced from reference TRBV11-2 and TRBJ2-3, is EAGVAQSPRYKIIEKRQSVAFWCNPISGHATLYWYQQILGQGPKLLIQFQNNGVVDDSQLPKDRFSAERLKGVDSTLKIQPAKLEDSAVYLCASSSLAGQAPTDTQYFGPGTRLTVL.

J is TRBJ2-3 and V is TRBV5-4; a possible D gene is TRBD2 (5 bases). Trimming shortened V by 4 bases and J by 2 bases, and 17 bases separated the two germline ends. The CDR3 contains 16 residues. The V gene's germline CDR1 is SGHNT and CDR2 YYREEE (reference sequence). The CDR3: CASSPGVSGTTDTQYF. For the CDR3, the DNA is TGTGCCAGCAGCCCTGGGGTCAGCGGTACCACAGATACGCAGTATTTT. Full variable domain (rest looked up from reference TRBV5-4 and TRBJ2-3): ETGVTQSPTHLIKTRGQQVTLRCSSQSGHNTVSWYQQALGQGPQFIFQYYREEENGRGNFPPRFSGLQFPNYSSELNVNALELDDSALYLCASSPGVSGTTDTQYFGPGTRLTVL.

This clone was seen only a few times. This chain uses TRBV28 with TRBJ1-5; 8 positions match TRBD1. The CDR3 loop spans 16 amino acids. In germline, CDR1 is MDHEN, CDR2 SYDVKM. V dropped 2 bases and J dropped 3; count of bases not matched to a gene: 6. The CDR3 nucleotides read TGTGCCAGCAGTTTAGTCAACAGGGGGGACAATCAGCCCCAGCATTTT. This sequence encodes CASSLVNRGDNQPQHF.

Written as DNA, the CDR3 is TGTGCCAGCAGTGGGACAGGGAGAGGGGGATCACCCCTCCACTTT. Translating it yields CASSGTGRGGSPLHF. This chain links TRBV28 with TRBJ1-6; 9 nucleotides align to TRBD1. The V segment lost 5 bases and the J segment 10 bases; nucleotides outside the gene matches: 9. CDR1 is MDHEN, CDR2 SYDVKM, per germline. This CDR3 spans 15 amino acids.

The CDR3 DNA follows: TGTGCCAGCAGCTTTGGACCGAACGGGGAGCTGTTTTTT. This gives the protein CASSFGPNGELFF. The chain carries TRBV5-4 and TRBJ2-2; no definite D call. The V end lost 2 bases, the J end lost 7 bases, and 9 bases lay between the germline ends. Germline CDR1 SGHNT, CDR2 YYREEE (reference sequence). The CDR3 is 13 amino acids.

There are a few counts of this clone. Other DNA sequences in this sample translate to the same CDR3. V usage is TRBV10-3 and J usage is TRBJ1-2; D ambiguous. The germline gives CDR1 ENHRY, CDR2 SYGVKD. The CDR3 sequence is 12 residues long. V was trimmed by 0 bases and J by 7 bases, leaving 6 bases between them. The CDR3 region is CAISESRSGYTF. The CDR3 region has the DNA TGTGCCATCAGTGAGTCGCGTTCTGGCTACACCTTC.

This clone showed up just a few times. The V gene is TRBV5-1, the J gene TRBJ1-2; perhaps TRBD1 as D (6 bases). Germline-derived CDR1 and CDR2 are SGHRS and YFSETQ. The CDR3 totals 14 residues. Trimming shortened V by 7 bases and J by 6 bases, and 19 bases separated the two germline ends. CDR3 bases: TGCGCCAGCTCCGAAGCGCAGGGGAAGGATGGCTACACCTTC. Translated, it gives CASSEAQGKDGYTF.

The J gene is TRBJ2-3, the V gene TRBV10-3, with 8 bases that match TRBD2. CDR3 size: 19 residues. The germline CDR1 and CDR2 sequences are ENHRY and SYGVKD. Trimming cost V 3 bases and J 0 bases; bases outside gene matches: 14. CDR3 DNA sequence: TGTGCCATCAGTGATACGGGCCTAGCGGGTACCACTAGCACAGATACGCAGTATTTT. This sequence encodes CAISDTGLAGTTSTDTQYF.

The J gene is TRBJ1-2, the V gene TRBV19, with TRBD1 matching over 12 bases. CDR1 is LNHDA, CDR2 SQIVND, per germline (reference sequence). The CDR3 has 15 residues. The V segment lost 6 bases and the J segment 14 bases; nucleotides outside the gene matches: 16. CDR3 DNA sequence: TGTGCCAGTAGCCCCCTACCGGGACAGGGGGCTCGCGGGACCTTC. It encodes CASSPLPGQGARGTF.

J is TRBJ1-2 and V is TRBV6-1; D gene unclear. This CDR3 comprises 15 residues. The germline V gene encodes CDR1 MNHNS and CDR2 SASEGT. V gave up 1 base and J gave up 5 bases, with 14 bases separating them. The CDR3 DNA follows: TGTGCCAGCAGTGAAGGCCCGGGAGGGATGTATGGCTACACCTTC. The encoded protein is CASSEGPGGMYGYTF.

This chain uses TRBV18 with TRBJ2-7; possibly TRBD2 for D (5 bases). The germline CDR1 and CDR2 sequences are KGHSH and LQKENI. The CDR3 sequence is 12 residues long. Between the trimmed V and J ends, which lost 5 bases and 3 bases, there was a span of 8 bases. The CDR3, as DNA: TGTGCCAGCTCAGCCGGGGACTACGAGCAGTACTTC. Its translation: CASSAGDYEQYF.

V usage is TRBV30 and J usage is TRBJ1-5; D unresolved. This CDR3 has 13 amino acids. V was clipped by 0 bases and J by 4 bases, with 7 bases between them. The germline V gene has CDR1 GTSNPN and CDR2 SVGIG (reference sequence). CDR3 nucleotides: TGTGCCTGGAGTGTAGCGAGGAATCAGCCCCAGCATTTT. Translation: CAWSVARNQPQHF.

This sequence joins TRBV6-5 and TRBJ2-5, with TRBD1 matching over 8 bases. This CDR3 region has 14 residues. The ends lost 6 bases at V and 6 bases at J; junction bases unmatched: 9. Germline CDR1 is MNHEY and CDR2 is SVGAGI. CDR3 loop: CASSPQGAGKTQYF. As DNA, the CDR3 is TGTGCCAGCAGCCCTCAGGGGGCAGGAAAGACCCAGTACTTC.

This clone was detected a few times. The CDR3 is CAWSGAVNEKLFF. The CDR3 region has the DNA TGTGCCTGGAGTGGAGCGGTTAATGAAAAACTGTTTTTT. The chain combines TRBV30 with TRBJ1-4; D call uncertain. CDR1 and CDR2 from the germline V gene are GTSNPN and SVGIG (reference sequence). The V end lost 1 base, the J end lost 4 bases, and 7 bases lay between the germline ends. The CDR3 spans 13 residues.

This sequence joins TRBV7-9 and TRBJ2-5; 7 nucleotides match TRBD1. V dropped 4 bases and J dropped 4; count of bases not matched to a gene: 9. This CDR3 contains 15 residues. Germline CDR1 reads SEHNR; CDR2 reads FQNEAQ (reference sequence). CDR3 residues: CASSSSLTGRETQYF. The CDR3 nucleotides read TGTGCCAGCAGCTCCAGTCTGACAGGGAGAGAGACCCAGTACTTC. The full variable domain, completed using reference TRBV7-9 and TRBJ2-5, is DTGVSQNPRHKITKRGQNVTFRCDPISEHNRLYWYRQTLGQGPEFLTYFQNEAQLEKSRLLSDRFSAERPKGSFSTLEIQRTEQGDSAMYLCASSSSLTGRETQYFGPGTRLLVL.

V is TRBV7-9 and J is TRBJ1-1; 7 bases are shared with TRBD1. CDR3 size: 16 residues. The V gene's germline CDR1 is SEHNR and CDR2 FQNEAQ (reference sequence). Trimming at V came to 4 bases and at J to 3 bases, leaving 11 bases not matched to a gene. CDR3 nucleotides: TGTGCCAGCAGCTCGGACCAGACAGGGAGGGACACTGAAGCTTTCTTT. Translation gives CASSSDQTGRDTEAFF. Supplemented by reference TRBV7-9 and TRBJ1-1, the full variable domain reads DTGVSQNPRHKITKRGQNVTFRCDPISEHNRLYWYRQTLGQGPEFLTYFQNEAQLEKSRLLSDRFSAERPKGSFSTLEIQRTEQGDSAMYLCASSSDQTGRDTEAFFGQGTRLTVV.

With regard to this clone: This specimen includes other DNA sequences encoding the same CDR3. The chain carries TRBV19 and TRBJ2-2, with 11 nucleotides matching TRBD2. This CDR3 spans 14 amino acids. Germline lookup yields CDR1 LNHDA and CDR2 SQIVND (reference sequence). Trimming removed 5 bases from V and 4 bases from J; junction bases left unmatched: 0. The CDR3 DNA follows: TGTGCCAGTAGTGGACTAGCGGGCACCGGGGAGCTGTTTTTT. Protein: CASSGLAGTGELFF.

This rearrangement joins TRBV18 to TRBJ2-7; 7 bases align to TRBD2. CDR3 length: 14 residues. Unmatched junction bases numbered 6, after V lost 3 bases and J lost 4 bases. From germline, CDR1 is KGHSH and CDR2 LQKENI. CDR3 DNA: TGTGCCAGCTCACCTGGCGGGGGACCGTACGAGCAGTACTTC. Residues: CASSPGGGPYEQYF.

The chain recombines TRBV9 with TRBJ1-1; tentative D call: TRBD1 (5 bases). The V end was cut by 4 bases, the J end by 7 bases, with 17 bases between. There are 14 residues in the CDR3. Per the germline V gene, CDR1 is SGDLS and CDR2 is YYNGEE. The CDR3 DNA sequence: TGTGCCAGCAGCCCCGGACGAAGGGGAAGTGAAGCTTTCTTT. It specifies CASSPGRRGSEAFF.

The chain couples TRBV6-1 to TRBJ1-1; D possibly corresponds to TRBD1 (5 bases). V was shortened by 2 bases and J by 4 bases, with 8 bases between the two germline ends. The CDR3 spans 13 residues. In germline, CDR1 is MNHNS, CDR2 SASEGT. The CDR3 nucleotides read TGTGCCAGCAGTGAAAATGGGGGCACTGAAGCTTTCTTT. The encoded protein is CASSENGGTEAFF.

This clone was counted between two and nine times. The chain has TRBV4-1 and TRBJ2-3, with TRBD2 matching over 10 bases. Germline-derived CDR1 and CDR2 are MGHRA and YSYEKL. The junction had 12 bases not matched to a gene; V was cut back by 4 bases and J by 5 bases. The CDR3 loop spans 17 amino acids. The DNA for the CDR3 is TGCGCCAGCAGCCCTGGGGGGCTAGCGGGAGAACGAGATACGCAGTATTTT. As protein: CASSPGGLAGERDTQYF.

This clone was seen a single time. This chain uses TRBV11-2 with TRBJ2-5, with a weak D call TRBD2 (7 bases). This CDR3 has 18 residues. Germline V gene sequence: CDR1 SGHAT, CDR2 FQNNGV. Trimming removed 6 bases at V and 0 bases at J, with 23 bases between. In DNA form, the CDR3 reads TGTGCCAGCAGGCCAGGGGCCAGCGGGATTTTCAACCAAGAGACCCAGTACTTC. Residues: CASRPGASGIFNQETQYF.

The J gene is TRBJ2-1, the V gene TRBV7-9, with a possible D match to TRBD2 (6 bases). There are 15 residues in the CDR3. V gave up 3 bases and J gave up 7 bases, with 16 bases separating them. CDR1 SEHNR and CDR2 FQNEAQ come from the germline V gene (reference sequence). The CDR3 nucleotides read TGTGCCAGCAGCTTGGCGGGATCTATCTGGAATGAGCAGTTCTTC. It encodes CASSLAGSIWNEQFF.

In its sample, this clone was seen many times. The gene calls are TRBV5-3 and TRBJ1-5; no firm D call. TRBV5-3 is an ORF, and what it does is uncertain. The V gene lost 5 bases and the J gene lost 3 bases, with 21 bases spanning the gap. The CDR3 sequence is 17 residues long. CDR3 loop: CARRTIVRVYANQPQHF. The CDR3 nucleotides are TGTGCCAGAAGGACTATAGTGCGGGTATATGCCAATCAGCCCCAGCATTTT.

This chain links TRBV7-2 with TRBJ2-7; D is possibly TRBD2 (5 bases). Trimming took 5 bases from V and 2 from J, leaving 13 bases between them. Germline V gene sequence: CDR1 SGHTA, CDR2 FQGNSA. This CDR3 is built from 14 residues. The CDR3 here is CASSPYTSTYEQYF. CDR3 sequence (DNA): TGTGCCAGCAGCCCCTACACTAGTACCTACGAGCAGTACTTC.

As for this clone: Its ends do not fully match the called genes, so a read error is possible. The chain combines TRBV11-2 with TRBJ2-3; D uncertain. CDR3 length: 14 amino acids. Germline CDR1 and CDR2: SGHAT and FQNNGV. The CDR3 DNA reads as TGTGCCAGCAGCTTAGTACTCCAAGCCCGGCCTGCGGATTTT. Amino acid sequence: CASSLVLQARPADF.